This record concerns one T cell receptor beta chain sequence. V was shortened by 4 bases and J by 0 bases, with 7 bases between the two germline ends. This CDR3 contains 13 residues. The germline CDR1 and CDR2 sequences are MNHGY and SAAAGT. The entry originates in a study of sequential checkpoint blockade in melanoma. Using immunoSEQ multiplex PCR, the repertoire was profiled, and TCRdb retains in-frame clones only, with some absent. Among around 5,000 clones listed, more than 20% were seen once. Specified treatment: randomized to nivolumab then ipilimumab (arm A) or the reverse (arm B). V gene TRBV6-8 combines with J gene TRBJ2-7, with D hard to call. The specimen was tumor tissue (inferred from file names), collected from a patient given nivolumab and ipilimumab in sequence. This clonotype originated in a human donor with melanoma. The DNA of the CDR3 is TGTGCCAGCAGTTCTGGTGGCTCCTACGAGCAGTACTTC. It encodes CASSSGGSYEQYF.